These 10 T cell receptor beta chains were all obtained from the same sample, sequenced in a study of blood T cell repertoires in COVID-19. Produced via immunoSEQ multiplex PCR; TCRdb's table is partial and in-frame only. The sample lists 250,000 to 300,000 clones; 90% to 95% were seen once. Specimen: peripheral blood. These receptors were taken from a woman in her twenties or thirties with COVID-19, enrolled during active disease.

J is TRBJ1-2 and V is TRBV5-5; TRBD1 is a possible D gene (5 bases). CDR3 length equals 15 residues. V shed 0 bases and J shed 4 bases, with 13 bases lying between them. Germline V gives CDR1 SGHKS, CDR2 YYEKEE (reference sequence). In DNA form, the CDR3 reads TGTGCCAGCAGCTTGGAGCAGGGCCCACTCTATGGCTACACCTTC. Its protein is CASSLEQGPLYGYTF.

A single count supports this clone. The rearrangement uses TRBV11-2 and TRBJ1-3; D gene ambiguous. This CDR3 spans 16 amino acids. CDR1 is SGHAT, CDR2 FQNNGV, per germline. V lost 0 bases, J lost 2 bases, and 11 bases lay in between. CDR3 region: CASSLERAEAGNTIYF. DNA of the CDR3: TGTGCCAGCAGCTTAGAGAGGGCAGAAGCTGGAAACACCATATATTTT. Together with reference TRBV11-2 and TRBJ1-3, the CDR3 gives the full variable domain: EAGVAQSPRYKIIEKRQSVAFWCNPISGHATLYWYQQILGQGPKLLIQFQNNGVVDDSQLPKDRFSAERLKGVDSTLKIQPAKLEDSAVYLCASSLERAEAGNTIYFGEGSWLTVV.

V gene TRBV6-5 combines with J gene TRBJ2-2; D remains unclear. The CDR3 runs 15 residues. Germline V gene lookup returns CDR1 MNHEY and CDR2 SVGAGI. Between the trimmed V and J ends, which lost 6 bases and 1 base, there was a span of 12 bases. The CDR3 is CASRAPERNTGELFF. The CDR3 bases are TGTGCCAGCAGAGCCCCCGAGCGGAACACCGGGGAGCTGTTTTTT.

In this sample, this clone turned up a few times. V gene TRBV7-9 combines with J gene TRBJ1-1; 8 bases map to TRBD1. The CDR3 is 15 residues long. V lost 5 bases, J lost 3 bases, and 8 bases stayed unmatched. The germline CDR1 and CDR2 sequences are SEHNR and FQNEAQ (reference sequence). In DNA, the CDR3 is TGTGCCAGCAGCCCAATTGGACAGGGAGACACTGAAGCTTTCTTT. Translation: CASSPIGQGDTEAFF. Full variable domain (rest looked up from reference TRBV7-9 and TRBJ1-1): DTGVSQNPRHKITKRGQNVTFRCDPISEHNRLYWYRQTLGQGPEFLTYFQNEAQLEKSRLLSDRFSAERPKGSFSTLEIQRTEQGDSAMYLCASSPIGQGDTEAFFGQGTRLTVV.

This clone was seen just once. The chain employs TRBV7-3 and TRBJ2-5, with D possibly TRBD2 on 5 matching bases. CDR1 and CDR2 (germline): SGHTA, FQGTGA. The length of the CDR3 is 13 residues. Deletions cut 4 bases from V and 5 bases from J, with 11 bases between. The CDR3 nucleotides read TGTGCCAGCAGCTCCGAGGGTTGGGAGACCCAGTACTTC. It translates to CASSSEGWETQYF.

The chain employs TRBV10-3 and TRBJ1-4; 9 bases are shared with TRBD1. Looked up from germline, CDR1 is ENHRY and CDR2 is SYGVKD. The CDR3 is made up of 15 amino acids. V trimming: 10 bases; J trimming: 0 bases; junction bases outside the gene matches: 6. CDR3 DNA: TGTGCCACAGGGGACAGGGCTGCAACTAATGAAAAACTGTTTTTT. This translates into CATGDRAATNEKLFF.

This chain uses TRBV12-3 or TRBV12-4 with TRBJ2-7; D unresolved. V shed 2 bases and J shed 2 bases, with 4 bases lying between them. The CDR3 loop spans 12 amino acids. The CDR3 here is CASSLPTYEQYF. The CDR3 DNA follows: TGTGCCAGCAGTTTACCCACCTACGAGCAGTACTTC.

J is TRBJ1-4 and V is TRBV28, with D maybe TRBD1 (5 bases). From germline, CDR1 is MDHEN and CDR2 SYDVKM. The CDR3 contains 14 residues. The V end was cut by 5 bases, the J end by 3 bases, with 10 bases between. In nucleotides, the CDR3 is TGTGCCAGCAGTCCTGGGGGGTCTAATGAAAAACTGTTTTTT. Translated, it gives CASSPGGSNEKLFF.

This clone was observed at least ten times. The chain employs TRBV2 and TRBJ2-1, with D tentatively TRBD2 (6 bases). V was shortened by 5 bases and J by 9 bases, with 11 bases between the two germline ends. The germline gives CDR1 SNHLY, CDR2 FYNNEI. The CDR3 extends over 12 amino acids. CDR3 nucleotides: TGTGCCAGCAGTCGGGGGTTAGGTGAGCAGTTCTTC. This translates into CASSRGLGEQFF.

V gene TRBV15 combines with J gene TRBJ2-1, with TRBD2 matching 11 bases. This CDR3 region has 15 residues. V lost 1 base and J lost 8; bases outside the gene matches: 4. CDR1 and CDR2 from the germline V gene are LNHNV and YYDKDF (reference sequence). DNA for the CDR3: TGTGCCACCAGCAGAGTACTAGCGGGAGATTATGAGCAGTTCTTC. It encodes CATSRVLAGDYEQFF.